This T cell receptor beta chain was obtained from a study of blood T cell repertoires in COVID-19. Overall study: Samples of COVID-19 (acute and convalescent) were obtained from the United States, Italy and Spain.

V lost 4 bases to trimming and J lost 0 bases; unmatched junction nucleotides: 7. The CDR3 runs to 19 residues. Per germline, CDR1 LGHDT and CDR2 YNNKEL (reference sequence). Original analysis: Reference gene primer amplification gave nucleated cell count estimates. The assay was immunoSEQ multiplex PCR, and TCRdb's table has in-frame clones only and misses some. V and J calls and clone size are those listed in that table; D and trimming were worked out from the DNA. The top ten clones hold around 5% of a sample with about 14,000 clones, around 90% of them seen once. This sequence joins TRBV3-1 (or the pseudogene TRBV3-2) and TRBJ2-6; 12 bases map to TRBD2. Sequencing was carried out using peripheral blood. This sequence originates from a human donor in a cohort sampled during active COVID-19. The CDR3 DNA is TGTGCCAGCAGCCCGGGGACTAGCGGGTCTTACTCTGGGGCCAACGTCCTGACTTTC. Translation gives CASSPGTSGSYSGANVLTF.